This TCR beta chain was identified in a study of radiation and T cells in renal cell carcinoma. In the study overall: Nephrectomy followed 15 Gy stereotactic body radiation by 4 weeks. Points from the study as a whole: In blood, top tumor clones expanded by 2 weeks, shrinking by 4.

Per germline, CDR1 SNHLY and CDR2 FYNNEI. The germline V and J ends were trimmed by 0 bases and 9 bases, with 18 bases remaining between them. This CDR3 is 17 amino acids long. As concerns this clone: Antigen: not known.

Noted time point: baseline pretreatment blood. Treatment meaning: 15 Gy SBRT to primary tumor, nephrectomy 4 weeks later. Sequencing was performed with immunoSEQ multiplex PCR; in TCRdb, only in-frame clones are kept and a portion is missing. Of about 130,000 clones listed, roughly four fifths are singletons. The receptor's source is a woman aged 60-75 years with renal cell carcinoma. Sequenced here: blood, sampled from a patient whose treatment included radiotherapy and nephrectomy. This sequence joins TRBV2 and TRBJ1-6, with D perhaps TRBD1 (6 bases). CDR3 residues: CASSEARGALGGSPLHF. The CDR3 bases are TGTGCCAGCAGTGAAGCGCGGGGGGCGCTAGGAGGTTCACCCCTCCACTTT.